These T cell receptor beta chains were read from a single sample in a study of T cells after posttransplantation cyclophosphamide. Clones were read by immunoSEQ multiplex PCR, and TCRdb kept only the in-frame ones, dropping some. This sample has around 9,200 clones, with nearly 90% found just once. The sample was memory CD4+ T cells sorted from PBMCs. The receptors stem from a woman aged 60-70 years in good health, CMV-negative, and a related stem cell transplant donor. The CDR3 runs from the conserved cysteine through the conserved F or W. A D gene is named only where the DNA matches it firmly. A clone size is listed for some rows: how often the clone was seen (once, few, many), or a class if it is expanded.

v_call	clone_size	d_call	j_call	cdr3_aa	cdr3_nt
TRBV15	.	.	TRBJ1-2	CATSRDRYGYTF	TGTGCCACCAGCAGAGACCGCTATGGCTACACCTTC
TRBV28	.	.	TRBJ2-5	CASSLLGRETQYF	TGTGCCAGCAGTTTACTTGGTCGGGAGACCCAGTACTTC
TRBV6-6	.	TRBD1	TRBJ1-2	CASISVWQGAGGYTF	TGTGCCAGCATTAGCGTATGGCAGGGGGCAGGTGGCTACACCTTC
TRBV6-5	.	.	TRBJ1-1	CASSSSGRGAFF	TGTGCCAGCAGTTCAAGCGGCAGGGGAGCTTTCTTT
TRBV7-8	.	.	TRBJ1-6	CASSPDSSYNSPLHF	TGTGCCAGCAGCCCAGACAGCTCCTATAATTCACCCCTCCACTTT
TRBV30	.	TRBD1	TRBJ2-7	CAWSRETGRYEQYF	TGTGCCTGGAGTCGAGAGACAGGGCGTTACGAGCAGTACTTC
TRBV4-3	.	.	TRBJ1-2	CASSQDPLGTYGYTF	TGCGCCAGCAGCCAAGATCCCCTTGGCACCTATGGCTACACCTTC
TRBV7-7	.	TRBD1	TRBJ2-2	CASSFRQGNGELFF	TGTGCTAGCAGCTTTAGACAGGGGAACGGGGAGCTGTTTTTT
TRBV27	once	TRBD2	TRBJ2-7	CASRTSKGEQYF	TGTGCCAGCCGGACTAGCAAGGGCGAGCAGTACTTC
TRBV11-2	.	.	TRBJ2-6	CASSSVVGGAGANVLTF	TGTGCCAGCAGCTCAGTGGTTGGCGGAGCTGGGGCCAACGTCCTGACTTTC
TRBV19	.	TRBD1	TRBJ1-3	CASSPRTGTGNTIYF	TGTGCCAGTAGTCCCCGGACAGGAACTGGAAACACCATATATTTT
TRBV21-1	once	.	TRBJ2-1	CASISSRAGGLGNEQFF	TGTGCCAGCATCTCCTCAAGGGCAGGGGGGCTAGGGAATGAGCAGTTCTTC
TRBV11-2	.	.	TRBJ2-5	CASSDNLETQYF	TGTGCCAGCAGCGATAACTTGGAGACCCAGTACTTC
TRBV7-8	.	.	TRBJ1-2	CASSLAGRESYGGYTF	TGTGCCAGCAGCTTAGCGGGGAGGGAGAGTTACGGGGGCTACACCTTC
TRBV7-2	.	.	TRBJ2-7	CASSERRSSSYEQYF	TGTGCCAGCAGCGAGCGGAGGTCTAGCTCCTACGAGCAGTACTTC
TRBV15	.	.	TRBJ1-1	CATSSPGNTEAFF	TGTGCCACCAGCTCCCCCGGGAACACTGAAGCTTTCTTT
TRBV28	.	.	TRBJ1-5	CASSSSWGGQPQHF	.
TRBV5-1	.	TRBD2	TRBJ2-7	CASSLGGTTYEQYF	TGCGCCAGCAGCTTGGGAGGGACTACCTACGAGCAGTACTTC
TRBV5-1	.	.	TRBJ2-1	CASSSVGSYEQFF	TGCGCCAGCAGCTCTGTCGGGAGCTATGAGCAGTTCTTC
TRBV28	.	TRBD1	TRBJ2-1	CAIWTGVWGNEQFF	TGTGCGATATGGACAGGGGTGTGGGGCAATGAGCAGTTCTTC
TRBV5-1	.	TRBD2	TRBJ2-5	CASSLAPSGKWETQYF	TGCGCCAGCAGCTTGGCGCCTAGCGGGAAGTGGGAGACCCAGTACTTC
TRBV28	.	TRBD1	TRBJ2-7	CASSSRTGGAVQYF	TGTGCCAGCAGTTCCCGGACAGGGGGCGCGGTGCAGTACTTC
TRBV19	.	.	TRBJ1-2	CASSIEGAYYGYTF	TGTGCCAGTAGTATAGAAGGGGCTTACTATGGCTACACCTTC
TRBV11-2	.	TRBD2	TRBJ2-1	CASSPITMSTSRQFF	TGTGCCAGCAGCCCAATTACCATGTCGACTAGCCGGCAGTTCTTC
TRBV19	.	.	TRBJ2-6	CASSPSVLASGANVLTF	TGTGCCAGTAGTCCGTCAGTCTTAGCCTCTGGGGCCAACGTCCTGACTTTC
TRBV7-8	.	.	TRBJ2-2	CASSPSRGRTGELFF	TGTGCCAGCAGCCCGTCCAGGGGCCGGACCGGGGAGCTGTTTTTT
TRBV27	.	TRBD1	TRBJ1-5	CASRATGQGVWQPQHF	TGTGCCAGCAGAGCGACGGGACAGGGGGTTTGGCAGCCCCAGCATTTT
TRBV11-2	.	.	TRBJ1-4	CASSFSHTRGEKLFF	TGTGCCAGCAGCTTCAGCCATACCCGGGGTGAAAAACTGTTTTTT
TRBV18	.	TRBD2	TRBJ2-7	CASSPLPGTIASGTTSYEQYF	TGTGCCAGCTCACCACTCCCCGGAACGATTGCTAGCGGGACCACCTCCTACGAGCAGTACTTC
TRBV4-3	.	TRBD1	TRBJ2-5	CASSQDRDRVGETQYF	TGCGCCAGCAGCCAAGATAGGGACAGGGTGGGGGAGACCCAGTACTTC
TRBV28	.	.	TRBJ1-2	CASRSQGTNYGYTF	TGTGCCAGCAGGAGCCAGGGGACTAACTATGGCTACACCTTC
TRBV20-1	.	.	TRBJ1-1	CSARVRPGAFF	TGCAGTGCTAGAGTACGCCCAGGAGCTTTCTTT
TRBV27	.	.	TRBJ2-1	CASRTSMSSYNEQFF	TGTGCCAGCCGAACTAGCATGAGCTCCTACAATGAGCAGTTCTTC
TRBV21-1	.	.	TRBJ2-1	CASSKKWLNNEQFF	TGTGCCAGCAGCAAAAAATGGCTTAACAATGAGCAGTTCTTC
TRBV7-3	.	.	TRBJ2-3	CASSLRMGGSTDTQYF	TGTGCCAGCAGCTTAAGAATGGGGGGAAGCACAGATACGCAGTATTTT
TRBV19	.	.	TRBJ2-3	CASSSREPTDTQYF	TGTGCCAGTTCGTCGCGGGAACCCACAGATACGCAGTATTTT
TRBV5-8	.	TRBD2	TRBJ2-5	CATNWGTRETQYF	TGTGCCACTAATTGGGGGACTAGGGAGACCCAGTACTTC
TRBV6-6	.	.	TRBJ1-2	CASMGGQGYTF	TGTGCCAGCATGGGGGGGCAAGGCTACACCTTC
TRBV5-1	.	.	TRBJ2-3	CASSLVGVYTDTQYF	TGCGCCAGCAGCTTGGTCGGAGTTTACACAGATACGCAGTATTTT
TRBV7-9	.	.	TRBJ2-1	CASSLAILDEQFF	TGTGCCAGCAGCTTAGCTATACTGGATGAGCAGTTCTTC
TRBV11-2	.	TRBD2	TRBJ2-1	CASSLVRLAGFNNEQFF	TGTGCCAGCAGCTTAGTACGGTTAGCGGGGTTTAACAATGAGCAGTTCTTC
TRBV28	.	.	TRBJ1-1	CASSFPSGALTEAFF	TGTGCCAGCAGTTTTCCCTCAGGGGCGCTAACTGAAGCTTTCTTT
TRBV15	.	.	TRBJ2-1	CATSRDLAGNGEQFF	TGTGCCACCAGCAGAGATTTAGCTGGAAACGGTGAGCAGTTCTTC
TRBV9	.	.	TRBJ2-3	CASSVLPRGDTQYF	TGTGCCAGCAGCGTCCTTCCCCGGGGGGATACGCAGTATTTT
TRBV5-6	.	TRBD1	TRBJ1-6	CASSLRIQGYHNSPLHF	TGTGCCAGCAGCTTGAGGATACAGGGGTACCATAATTCACCCCTCCACTTT
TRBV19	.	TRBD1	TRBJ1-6	CASQRQGYSPLHF	TGTGCCAGCCAGAGACAGGGGTATTCACCCCTCCACTTT
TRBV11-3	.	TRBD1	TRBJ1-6	CASSGGQNSPLHF	TGTGCCAGCAGCGGGGGACAGAATTCACCCCTCCACTTT
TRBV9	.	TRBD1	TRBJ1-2	CASSALWNPGQRSYGYTF	TGTGCCAGCAGCGCGCTATGGAACCCGGGACAGAGGAGCTATGGCTACACCTTC
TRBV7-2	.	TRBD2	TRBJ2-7	CASSLVSASGIYEQYF	TGTGCCAGCAGCTTAGTGTCGGCTAGCGGGATTTACGAGCAGTACTTC
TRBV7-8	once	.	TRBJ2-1	CASSLPRSHNEQFF	TGTGCCAGCAGCTTACCCAGGTCTCACAATGAGCAGTTCTTC
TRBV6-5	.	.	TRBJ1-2	CASRTGIYGYTF	TGTGCCAGCAGAACAGGGATCTATGGCTACACCTTC
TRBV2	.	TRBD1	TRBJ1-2	CASRSTGQRNYGYTF	TGTGCCAGCAGATCGACGGGACAGAGGAACTATGGCTACACCTTC